The text below deals with one T cell receptor (beta chain). Germline and genes: mouse. The data derive from a study of CD8+ T cells in alopecia areata. At the level of the study: Each recipient was an approximately 7-11-week-old female C3H/HeJ mouse given skin from a roughly 6-12-month-old C3H/HeJ donor with spontaneous alopecia.

After isolation, RNA underwent reverse transcription to generate cDNA as the sequencing template. TCRdb keeps only in-frame clones here, not all; method: immunoSEQ multiplex PCR. The sample was found to contain about 110,000 clones, and every one recurs. The TCR was taken from a C3H/HeJ mouse with alopecia areata. The mouse line has the MHC haplotype H2-k. Sequenced input: lesional skin.

Partial CDR3 DNA: TGTGCAAGCAGCACAACCGGGACAACCAACGAA. This gives the protein CASSTTGTTNE. The CDR3 in its entirety is CASSTTGTTNERLFF. The V call is TRBV16, the J call TRBJ1-4; possible D gene TRBD1, 6 bases. From the germline J gene comes the end of the CDR3, since the read stops 4 residues before it. Germline CDR1 and CDR2: SGHSA and FRNQAP. V was trimmed by 5 bases and J by 3 bases, leaving 13 bases between them. This CDR3 contains 15 residues.